What follows is one T cell receptor beta chain and its context. The data were taken from a study of cytomegalovirus exposure and HLA in healthy donors. V lost 4 bases and J 4 bases, leaving 18 bases between the germline ends. This CDR3 contains 16 residues. CDR1 is SGHKS and CDR2 is YYEKEE in the germline V gene (reference sequence). PCR amplification relied on 60 Vbeta primers (plus 13 Jbeta primers). Using immunoSEQ multiplex PCR, the repertoire was profiled, and TCRdb retains in-frame clones only, with some absent. The table has about 59,000 clones, about four fifths seen once. Sequencing was carried out using PBMCs. The TCR comes from a young man in good health and CMV-seropositive. V is TRBV5-5 and J is TRBJ1-3, with TRBD1 as a possible D gene (5 bases). The CDR3 bases are TGTGCCAGCAGCCCCCGCCGGGGGGTGGAAGGAAACACCATATATTTT. It encodes CASSPRRGVEGNTIYF.